Below are 30 T cell receptor beta chains sequenced from a single sample in a study of T cells in Graves' hyperthyroidism and ophthalmopathy. Regions amplified from RNA transcripts were the TCR beta CDR3 regions. First-round RT-PCR with HTBI primers amplified the TCR CDR3 region. TCRdb fed the multiplex PCR reads into MiXCR, producing one record per CDR3 protein. The sample comprises roughly 740,000 distinct CDR3 sequences, approximately 16% of which are singletons, and around 7.7% rests with the top ten. Sequencing used blood. The source is a man between 18 and 29 years old with Graves' hyperthyroidism.

A few counts support this clonotype. This chain joins TRBV7-6 and TRBJ1-2; D might be TRBD1 (6 bases). The CDR3 totals 14 residues. Germline CDR1 SGHVS, CDR2 FNYEAQ. Trimming pared 5 bases from V and 6 bases from J, leaving 16 bases between. CDR3 in DNA: TGTGCCAGCAGCCCCCAGGGGTACTCCCATGGCTACACCTTC. Amino acids: CASSPQGYSHGYTF.

This clonotype appeared many times. The V gene is TRBV20-1, the J gene TRBJ2-5; the D gene is possibly TRBD2 (5 bases). Between the trimmed V and J ends, which lost 4 bases and 1 base, there was a span of 7 bases. The CDR3 has 12 amino acids. CDR1 and CDR2 (germline): DFQATT, SNEGSKA (reference sequence). The CDR3 here is CSAISGQETQYF. CDR3 nucleotides: TGCAGTGCTATCAGCGGCCAAGAGACCCAGTACTTC.

The V and J genes are TRBV28 and TRBJ2-2; 9 bases are a match to TRBD1. This CDR3 is built from 13 residues. With 9 bases clipped from V and 4 bases from J, the junction kept 3 bases outside the gene matches. Per germline, CDR1 MDHEN and CDR2 SYDVKM. The CDR3 DNA sequence: TGTGCCAGTGGGGACAGGGTCACCGGGGAGCTGTTTTTT. Protein product: CASGDRVTGELFF.

This clonotype was seen many times. V and J are TRBV9 and TRBJ2-1, with unresolved D. The V gene lost 4 bases and the J gene lost 5 bases, with 16 bases spanning the gap. This CDR3 contains 15 residues. CDR1 SGDLS and CDR2 YYNGEE come from the germline V gene. For the CDR3, the DNA is TGTGCCAGCAGCTCGAACCTCAATCGACACAATGAGCAGTTCTTC. Translating gives CASSSNLNRHNEQFF. The variable domain in full, with the rest retrieved from reference TRBV9 and TRBJ2-1, is DSGVTQTPKHLITATGQRVTLRCSPRSGDLSVYWYQQSLDQGLQFLIQYYNGEERAKGNILERFSAQQFPDLHSELNLSSLELGDSALYFCASSSNLNRHNEQFFGPGTRLTVL.

This clonotype occurred many times. The genes are TRBV7-9 and TRBJ2-3; 14 bases line up with TRBD2. Germline V lookup: CDR1 SEHNR, CDR2 FQNEAQ (reference sequence). The CDR3 is made up of 16 amino acids. Trimming removed 5 bases from V and 4 bases from J; junction bases left unmatched: 5. This CDR3 is CASSHRLAGGSDTQYF. The CDR3 DNA reads as TGTGCCAGCAGCCATAGACTAGCGGGAGGGTCAGATACGCAGTATTTT.

This clonotype was detected a few times. The chain recombines TRBV6-1 with TRBJ2-7, with TRBD1 matching 7 bases. The trim removed 7 bases at V and 1 base at J, leaving 10 bases unmatched. The CDR3 spans 15 residues. The germline gives CDR1 MNHNS, CDR2 SASEGT. In DNA form, the CDR3 reads TGTGCCAGCACTACCGGGACAGTTGTTTCCTACGAGCAGTACTTC. Its translation: CASTTGTVVSYEQYF.

The chain joins TRBV6-2 or TRBV6-3 to TRBJ2-1; perhaps D is TRBD1 or TRBD2 (6 bases each). The CDR3 totals 15 residues. V gave up 8 bases and J gave up 8 bases, with 22 bases separating them. Germline CDR1 is MNHEY and CDR2 is SVGEGT. The CDR3, as DNA: TGTGCCAGCCGACGGGGGCGCGGCGTGGGGGATGAGCAGTTCTTC. Its protein product is CASRRGRGVGDEQFF.

The chain joins TRBV6-9 to TRBJ2-3; 8 bases map to TRBD2. This CDR3 has 15 residues. Germline lookup yields CDR1 MNHGY and CDR2 SVAAGI. Trimming removed 3 bases from V and 2 bases from J; junction bases left unmatched: 4. CDR3 sequence (DNA): TGTGCCAGCAGTTACCCGGGAGGGACCACAGATACGCAGTATTTT. It specifies CASSYPGGTTDTQYF.

The CDR3 loop reads CATSDSRVVGEQFF. The CDR3 coding sequence is TGTGCCACCAGTGATTCCAGGGTTGTCGGTGAGCAGTTCTTC. V is TRBV24-1 and J is TRBJ2-1; weak D call: TRBD1 (5 bases). CDR1 is KGHDR and CDR2 is SFDVKD in the germline V gene. With 2 bases removed from V and 9 bases from J, the gap between germline ends came to 13 bases. The CDR3 length is 14 residues.

This clonotype was picked up many times. The V call is TRBV9, the J call TRBJ2-6; D is possibly TRBD1 or TRBD2 (5 bases each). The V end lost 3 bases, the J end lost 0 bases, and 16 bases lay between the germline ends. The CDR3 has 18 amino acids. Germline CDR1 SGDLS, CDR2 YYNGEE. CDR3 nucleotides: TGTGCCAGCAGCGCCAGGGACGTACAAGCCTCTGGGGCCAACGTCCTGACTTTC. Residues: CASSARDVQASGANVLTF.

This clonotype has a count of ten or more. This rearrangement joins TRBV5-1 to TRBJ2-1; D possibly corresponds to TRBD2 (6 bases). Per the germline V gene, CDR1 is SGHRS and CDR2 is YFSETQ. This CDR3 spans 14 amino acids. Trimming took 0 bases from V and 9 from J, leaving 13 bases between them. CDR3 in amino acids: CASSLEWDFGEQFF. As DNA, the CDR3 is TGCGCCAGCAGCTTGGAGTGGGACTTCGGTGAGCAGTTCTTC.

This clonotype occurred a few times. The CDR3 spells CASSPTGGSSGNTIYF. Here the CDR3 DNA reads TGTGCCAGCAGCCCCACAGGGGGTTCCTCTGGAAACACCATATATTTT. The V and J genes are TRBV7-6 and TRBJ1-3, with TRBD1 matching 8 bases. The CDR3 totals 16 residues. The germline CDR1 and CDR2 sequences are SGHVS and FNYEAQ. V lost 5 bases, J lost 0 bases, and 6 bases stayed unmatched.

The sample holds a few counts of this clonotype. This chain links TRBV19 with TRBJ2-2; D gene unclear. Trimming removed 5 bases at V and 5 bases at J, with 12 bases between. The CDR3 runs to 14 residues. Germline values: CDR1 LNHDA, CDR2 SQIVND (reference sequence). The CDR3 DNA is TGTGCCAGTAGTTGGGCCGATTTAACCGGGGAGCTGTTTTTT. Translation gives CASSWADLTGELFF.

The chain has TRBV10-3 and TRBJ2-3; 9 bases match TRBD1. Germline assignment: CDR1 ENHRY and CDR2 SYGVKD. The CDR3 runs 11 residues. The DNA for the CDR3 is TGTACCACAGGGGGCCCAGATACGCAGTATTTT. This encodes CTTGGPDTQYF.

As regards this clonotype: A much larger clonotype is one base distant, so this may be a read error. The chain couples TRBV2 to TRBJ2-3, with 9 bases matching TRBD2. J lost 0 bases, V lost 7 bases, and 2 bases had no gene match. Germline-derived CDR1 and CDR2 are SNHLY and FYNNEI. The CDR3 has 14 amino acids. The CDR3 nucleotides are TGTGCCAGCATGCTAGCGGGGAGCACAGATACGCAGTATTTT. It translates to CASMLAGSTDTQYF.

Remarks on this clonotype: This could be a read error, since a much larger clone is one nucleotide away. CDR3 region: CASDQSLAGAKNGQFF. DNA of the CDR3: TGTGCCAGCGATCAAAGCCTAGCGGGAGCTAAGAATGGGCAGTTCTTC. This chain uses TRBV2 with TRBJ2-1; 10 bases agree with TRBD2. Germline CDR1 is SNHLY and CDR2 is FYNNEI. CDR3 length: 16 residues.

The rearrangement links TRBV10-3 to TRBJ1-2; no clear D gene. The germline CDR1 and CDR2 sequences are ENHRY and SYGVKD. The length of the CDR3 is 15 residues. Trimming removed 0 bases from V and 2 bases from J, with 10 bases in between. The DNA of the CDR3 is TGTGCCATCAGTGAGTCGACGGGGATGAACTATGGCTACACCTTC. Its translation: CAISESTGMNYGYTF.

Many counts were recorded for this clonotype. V is TRBV3-1 and J is TRBJ2-5; 9 nucleotides agree with TRBD1. The CDR3 is made up of 15 amino acids. J was trimmed by 0 bases and V by 4 bases; bases with no gene match: 3. Germline V gives CDR1 LGHDT, CDR2 YNNKEL (reference sequence). The CDR3 region has the DNA TGTGCCAGCAGCCCCGGGACAGGGAACCAAGAGACCCAGTACTTC. Protein product: CASSPGTGNQETQYF.

This clonotype was observed at least ten times. This chain connects TRBV20-1 to TRBJ2-1, with TRBD1 matching over 8 bases. The germline gives CDR1 DFQATT, CDR2 SNEGSKA (reference sequence). The ends lost 4 bases at V and 3 bases at J; junction bases unmatched: 14. This CDR3 comprises 17 residues. CDR3 sequence: CSATSMGQGANYNEQFF. The CDR3 DNA reads TGCAGTGCTACCTCAATGGGGCAGGGGGCAAACTACAATGAGCAGTTCTTC.

This clonotype was found a few times. This rearrangement joins TRBV4-1 to TRBJ2-7, with D hard to call. Germline V lookup: CDR1 MGHRA, CDR2 YSYEKL. CDR3 length: 13 amino acids. V lost 0 bases and J lost 7, with 10 bases in between. CDR3 residues: CASSQDRDLEQYF. In nucleotides, the CDR3 is TGCGCCAGCAGCCAAGACAGAGATTTAGAGCAGTACTTC.

The chain employs TRBV20-1 and TRBJ2-3, with D uncertain. The CDR3 runs 12 residues. V was cut by 1 base and J by 2 bases, with 4 bases left in between. The germline CDR1 and CDR2 sequences are DFQATT and SNEGSKA (reference sequence). CDR3 DNA sequence: TGCAGTGCTAGAGGGAACACAGATACGCAGTATTTT. It encodes CSARGNTDTQYF.

This chain connects TRBV4-1 to TRBJ2-3; D gene uncertain. The CDR3 sequence is 14 residues long. Germline values: CDR1 MGHRA, CDR2 YSYEKL. V shed 1 base and J shed 0 bases, with 5 bases lying between them. This chain's CDR3 is CASSQAFSTDTQYF. In nucleotides, the CDR3 is TGCGCCAGCAGCCAAGCCTTTAGCACAGATACGCAGTATTTT.

This clonotype was seen only a few times. This rearrangement joins TRBV18 to TRBJ1-4; D is undetermined. Germline CDR1 KGHSH, CDR2 LQKENI. Trimming removed 2 bases at V and 0 bases at J, with 10 bases between. CDR3 length equals 16 residues. CDR3 nucleotide sequence: TGTGCCAGCTCACCATTACTATCTACAACTAATGAAAAACTGTTTTTT. The encoded protein is CASSPLLSTTNEKLFF.

This sequence joins TRBV2 and TRBJ1-1; unclear D gene. Trimming stripped 4 bases from V and 1 base from J, with 10 bases between. Germline V gives CDR1 SNHLY, CDR2 FYNNEI. The CDR3 runs to 14 residues. The CDR3 nucleotides are TGTGCCAGCAGTGTCTTTGAGGGGAACACTGAAGCTTTCTTT. Translation: CASSVFEGNTEAFF. Based on the CDR3 plus reference TRBV2 and TRBJ1-1, the full variable domain is EPEVTQTPSHQVTQMGQEVILRCVPISNHLYFYWYRQILGQKVEFLVSFYNNEISEKSEIFDDQFSVERPDGSNFTLKIRSTKLEDSAMYFCASSVFEGNTEAFFGQGTRLTVV.

In its sample, this clonotype was seen many times. DNA for the CDR3: TGTGCCAGCAGGGGAGGACAGAACTCCTACAATGAGCAGTTCTTC. Its protein is CASRGGQNSYNEQFF. This chain links TRBV2 with TRBJ2-1; D tentatively reads TRBD1 or TRBD2 (6 bases each). Germline CDR1 SNHLY, CDR2 FYNNEI. The CDR3 sequence is 15 residues long. Trimming took 6 bases from V and 0 from J, leaving 12 bases between them.

The rearrangement uses TRBV27 and TRBJ2-3, with D perhaps matching TRBD1 or TRBD2 (5 bases each). This CDR3 spans 12 amino acids. V was shortened by 5 bases and J by 4 bases, with 7 bases between the two germline ends. Germline-derived CDR1 and CDR2 are MNHEY and SMNVEV (reference sequence). The CDR3 here is CASSMGPDTQYF. DNA for the CDR3: TGTGCCAGCAGTATGGGACCAGATACGCAGTATTTT.

This clonotype was counted a few times. The chain uses TRBV27 and TRBJ1-1, with a weak D call TRBD1 (5 bases). Germline lookup yields CDR1 MNHEY and CDR2 SMNVEV (reference sequence). The CDR3 spans 15 residues. The germline V and J ends were trimmed by 3 bases and 1 base, with 12 bases remaining between them. The CDR3 nucleotides are TGTGCCAGCAGTTTGACCGGAGGGGCGAACACTGAAGCTTTCTTT. Translated: CASSLTGGANTEAFF.

A note on this clonotype: One end of the junction varies from germline; a read error may be responsible. The genes are TRBV2 and TRBJ1-3; perhaps TRBD1 as D (5 bases). The CDR3 is 15 amino acids. The V gene's germline CDR1 is SNHLY and CDR2 FYNNEI. The CDR3 is CASTEWTSSGNAIYF. The CDR3 DNA reads as TGTGCCAGCACCGAATGGACAAGCTCTGGAAACGCCATATATTTT.

About this clonotype: This may come from a read error, since a much larger clone is one base off. J is TRBJ2-1 and V is TRBV7-2, with 12 bases fitting TRBD2. Germline CDR1 and CDR2: SGHTA and FQGNSA. This CDR3 has 15 residues. CDR3 sequence (DNA): TGTGCCAGCAGCCGCGGACTAGCGGGATGGTATGAGCAGGTCTTC. Protein: CASSRGLAGWYEQVF.

This clonotype has at least ten counts. V usage is TRBV20-1 and J usage is TRBJ1-1; D is undetermined. The germline CDR1 and CDR2 sequences are DFQATT and SNEGSKA (reference sequence). V gave up 2 bases and J gave up 1 base, with 8 bases separating them. The CDR3 runs to 13 residues. The CDR3 region is CSARNLGNTEAFF. The CDR3 coding sequence is TGCAGTGCTAGAAATTTAGGGAACACTGAAGCTTTCTTT.